This entry features one TCR beta chain sequence. Its specificity is not known. The source of the sample is a study of Graves' ophthalmopathy and Graves' hyperthyroidism. Findings of the study overall: With almost 90% sensitivity and around 80% specificity, a 13-signature model separated ophthalmopathy from stable hyperthyroidism.

The germline V gene has CDR1 SEHNR and CDR2 FQNEAQ (reference sequence). Trimming removed 1 base at V and 10 bases at J, with 14 bases between. This CDR3 comprises 14 residues. Amplifying from RNA transcripts, the study obtained TCR beta CDR3 regions. The first-round RT-PCR employed HTBI primers together with the Qiagen OneStep RT-PCR kit. A multiplex PCR was then performed as the second round. TCRdb re-derived calls from the multiplex PCR reads in MiXCR, one entry per CDR3 protein. Of about 240,000 distinct CDR3 sequences in the sample, around 42% are singletons; the top ten hold about half. The sequence came from an adult man with Graves' ophthalmopathy. J is TRBJ2-1 and V is TRBV7-9, with D possibly being TRBD1 (6 bases). Sample: peripheral blood. The DNA of the CDR3 is TGTGCCAGCAGCTTAGGCTGGACAGCGAACGAGCAGTTCTTC. Its protein is CASSLGWTANEQFF.